Each of the 10 T cell receptor beta chains below was sequenced from the same sample in a study of Graves' ophthalmopathy and Graves' hyperthyroidism. RNA transcripts were the template, and TCR beta CDR3 regions were amplified from them. Second-round multiplex PCR followed a first-round RT-PCR using HTBI primers. TCRdb reanalysed the multiplex PCR reads using MiXCR and keeps one entry per CDR3 protein. The sample gives a few hundred thousand distinct CDR3 sequences, 15% of which show up once; approximately 7% is in the top ten. The sequenced sample was peripheral blood. Every receptor here comes from a woman under 30 with stable Graves' hyperthyroidism.

This clonotype was counted many times. The rearrangement joins TRBV19 to TRBJ1-1; D is possibly TRBD1 (6 bases). V was pared by 6 bases and J by 0 bases, with 20 bases between. Germline loops: CDR1 LNHDA, CDR2 SQIVND (reference sequence). CDR3 size: 17 residues. The CDR3 loop reads CASSYHIPRQVNTEAFF. In DNA, the CDR3 is TGTGCCAGTAGCTACCATATCCCCCGACAGGTGAACACTGAAGCTTTCTTT.

This clonotype was seen at least ten times. The chain joins TRBV6-1 to TRBJ2-7; D not certain. The germline CDR1 and CDR2 sequences are MNHNS and SASEGT. V was pared by 3 bases and J by 7 bases, with 10 bases between. This CDR3 is built from 12 residues. The CDR3 protein is CASSDLLREQYF. The CDR3 DNA is TGTGCCAGCAGTGACCTGCTACGGGAGCAGTACTTC.

This clonotype was found a few times. The chain has TRBV7-8 and TRBJ2-7; possibly TRBD1 for D (6 bases). The CDR3 is made up of 16 amino acids. Trimming took 4 bases from V and 4 from J, leaving 20 bases between them. The germline CDR1 and CDR2 sequences are SGHVS and FQNEAQ. CDR3: CASSYLGMGQEYEQYF. The DNA of the CDR3 is TGTGCCAGCAGCTATCTTGGTATGGGACAAGAGTACGAGCAGTACTTC.

This clonotype was recorded at least ten times. The chain uses TRBV20-1 and TRBJ1-1, with 8 bases identical to TRBD1. From germline, CDR1 is DFQATT and CDR2 SNEGSKA (reference sequence). The CDR3 has 19 residues. V shed 6 bases and J 1 base; nucleotides not matched to a gene: 22. In DNA form, the CDR3 reads TGCAGTGCGTATCGAAATCTCCCCGGACAGGGCGATCAGAACACTGAAGCTTTCTTT. Protein sequence: CSAYRNLPGQGDQNTEAFF.

This clonotype was seen at least ten times. For the CDR3, the DNA is TGTGCCAGCAGCGCTAACTTCAGGGGGACAGGAGACAATCAGCCCCAGCATTTT. Translation: CASSANFRGTGDNQPQHF. V and J are TRBV12-3 or TRBV12-4 and TRBJ1-5; 8 bases map to TRBD1. There are 18 residues in the CDR3. With V trimmed by 6 bases and J by 3 bases, 16 bases remained unmatched.

This CDR3 is CASSWAGPNYGYTF. Here the CDR3 DNA reads TGTGCCAGCAGCTGGGCAGGTCCTAACTATGGCTACACCTTC. The J gene is TRBJ1-2, the V gene TRBV11-1, with D uncertain. Trimming left V 4 bases short and J 0 bases short, with 9 bases between. The CDR3 consists of 14 residues. Per the germline V gene, CDR1 is SGHAT and CDR2 is FQDESV (reference sequence).

This clonotype was seen many times. V gene TRBV2 combines with J gene TRBJ1-1; the D gene is possibly TRBD1 (5 bases). Germline V gene sequence: CDR1 SNHLY, CDR2 FYNNEI. The CDR3 is made up of 14 amino acids. Trimming cost V 2 bases and J 4 bases, with 11 bases left between them. For the CDR3, the DNA is TGTGCCAGCAGTGAAAGGGGTACGAGCACTGAAGCTTTCTTT. Amino acids: CASSERGTSTEAFF. Drawing the rest from reference TRBV2 and TRBJ1-1, the complete variable domain is EPEVTQTPSHQVTQMGQEVILRCVPISNHLYFYWYRQILGQKVEFLVSFYNNEISEKSEIFDDQFSVERPDGSNFTLKIRSTKLEDSAMYFCASSERGTSTEAFFGQGTRLTVV.

The table lists this clonotype with many counts. The genes are TRBV19 and TRBJ1-3; D remains unclear. The V gene lost 3 bases and the J gene lost 3 bases, with 21 bases spanning the gap. This CDR3 has 18 residues. Germline V gene sequence: CDR1 LNHDA, CDR2 SQIVND (reference sequence). The CDR3 sequence is CASSIPTLGEGGGNTIYF. The CDR3 DNA follows: TGTGCCAGTAGTATCCCCACTCTAGGCGAGGGAGGTGGAAACACCATATATTTT. The complete variable domain, with remaining parts taken from reference TRBV19 and TRBJ1-3, reads DGGITQSPKYLFRKEGQNVTLSCEQNLNHDAMYWYRQDPGQGLRLIYYSQIVNDFQKGDIAEGYSVSREKKESFPLTVTSAQKNPTAFYLCASSIPTLGEGGGNTIYFGEGSWLTVV.

This clonotype came up a few times. This chain joins TRBV3-1 and TRBJ2-7, with 8 bases identical to TRBD2. This CDR3 has 13 amino acids. V gave up 8 bases and J gave up 5 bases; unmatched junction bases: 8. Looked up from germline, CDR1 is LGHDT and CDR2 is YNNKEL (reference sequence). This CDR3 reads CASGSSGGNEQYF. The DNA of the CDR3 is TGTGCCAGCGGTTCCAGCGGGGGAAACGAGCAGTACTTC.

This clonotype was observed a few times. CDR3 bases: TGCGCCAGCAGCTTGGTACCCCTAGCGGGGGCATACAATGAGCAGTTCTTC. Translated: CASSLVPLAGAYNEQFF. The V call is TRBV5-1, the J call TRBJ2-1; 10 nucleotides agree with TRBD2. After removal of 0 bases from V and 4 bases from J, the junction contained 7 bases not matched to a gene. Germline V gives CDR1 SGHRS, CDR2 YFSETQ. The CDR3 is made up of 17 amino acids.